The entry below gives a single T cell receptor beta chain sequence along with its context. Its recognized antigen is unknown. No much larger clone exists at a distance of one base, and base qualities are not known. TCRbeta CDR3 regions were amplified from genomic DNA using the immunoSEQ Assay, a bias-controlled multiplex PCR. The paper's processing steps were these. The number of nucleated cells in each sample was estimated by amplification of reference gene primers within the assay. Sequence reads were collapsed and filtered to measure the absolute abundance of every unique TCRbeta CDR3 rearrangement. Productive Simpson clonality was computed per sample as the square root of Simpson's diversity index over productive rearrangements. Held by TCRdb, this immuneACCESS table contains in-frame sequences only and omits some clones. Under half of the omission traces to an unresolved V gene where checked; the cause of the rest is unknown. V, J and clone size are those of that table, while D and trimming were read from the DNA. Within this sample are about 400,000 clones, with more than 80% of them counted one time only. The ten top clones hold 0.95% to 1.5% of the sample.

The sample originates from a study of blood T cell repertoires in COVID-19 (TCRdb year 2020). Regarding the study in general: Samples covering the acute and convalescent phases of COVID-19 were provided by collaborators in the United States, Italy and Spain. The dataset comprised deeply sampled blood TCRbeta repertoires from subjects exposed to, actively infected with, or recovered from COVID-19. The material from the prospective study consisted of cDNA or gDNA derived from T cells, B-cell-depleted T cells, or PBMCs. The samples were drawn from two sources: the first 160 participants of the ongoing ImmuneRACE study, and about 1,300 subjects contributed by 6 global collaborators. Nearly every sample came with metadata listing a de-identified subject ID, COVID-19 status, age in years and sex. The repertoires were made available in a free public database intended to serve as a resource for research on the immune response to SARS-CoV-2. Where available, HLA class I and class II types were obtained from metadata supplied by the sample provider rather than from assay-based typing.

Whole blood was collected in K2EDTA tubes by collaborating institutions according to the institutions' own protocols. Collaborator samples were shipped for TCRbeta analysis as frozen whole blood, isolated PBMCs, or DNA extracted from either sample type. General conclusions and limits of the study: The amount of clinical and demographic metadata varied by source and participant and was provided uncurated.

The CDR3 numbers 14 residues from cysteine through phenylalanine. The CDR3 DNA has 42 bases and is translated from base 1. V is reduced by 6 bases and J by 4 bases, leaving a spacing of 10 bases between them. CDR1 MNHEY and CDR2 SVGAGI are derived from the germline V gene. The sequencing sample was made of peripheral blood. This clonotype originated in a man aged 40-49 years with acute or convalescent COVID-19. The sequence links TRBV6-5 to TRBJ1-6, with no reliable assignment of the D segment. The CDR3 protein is CASRAGRYNSPLHF. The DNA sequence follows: TGTGCCAGCAGGGCGGGCCGTTATAATTCACCCCTCCACTTT.